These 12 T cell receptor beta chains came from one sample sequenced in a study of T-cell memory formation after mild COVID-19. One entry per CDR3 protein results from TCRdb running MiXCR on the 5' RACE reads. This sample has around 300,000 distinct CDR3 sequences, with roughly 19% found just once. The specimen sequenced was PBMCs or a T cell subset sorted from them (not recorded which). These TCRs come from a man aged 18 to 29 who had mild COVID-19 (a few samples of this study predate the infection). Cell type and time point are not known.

DNA of the CDR3: TGTGCCAGCAGTGTGGGACACAATAGCAATCAGCCCCAGCATTTT. Encoded protein: CASSVGHNSNQPQHF. The V call is TRBV2, the J call TRBJ1-5, with TRBD1 as a possible D gene (6 bases). Looked up from germline, CDR1 is SNHLY and CDR2 is FYNNEI. This CDR3 has 15 residues. Trimming stripped 4 bases from V and 0 bases from J, with 10 bases between.

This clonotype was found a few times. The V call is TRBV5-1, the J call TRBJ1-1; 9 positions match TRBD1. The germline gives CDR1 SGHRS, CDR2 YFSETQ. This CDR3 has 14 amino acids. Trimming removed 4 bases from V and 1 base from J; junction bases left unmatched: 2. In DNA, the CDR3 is TGCGCCAGCAGCCGGGGACAGGGGAACACTGAAGCTTTCTTT. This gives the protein CASSRGQGNTEAFF.

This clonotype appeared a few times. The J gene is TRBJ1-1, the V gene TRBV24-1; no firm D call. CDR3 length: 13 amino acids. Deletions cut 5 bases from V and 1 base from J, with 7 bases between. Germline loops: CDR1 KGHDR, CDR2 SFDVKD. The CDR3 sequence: CATSGSANTEAFF. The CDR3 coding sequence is TGTGCCACCAGTGGGTCGGCGAACACTGAAGCTTTCTTT.

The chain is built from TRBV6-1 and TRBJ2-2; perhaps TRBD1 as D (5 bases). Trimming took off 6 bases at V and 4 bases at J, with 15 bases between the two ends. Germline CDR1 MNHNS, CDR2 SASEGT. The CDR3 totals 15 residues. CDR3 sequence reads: CASREWTSSTGELFF. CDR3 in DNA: TGTGCCAGCAGGGAATGGACATCAAGCACCGGGGAGCTGTTTTTT.

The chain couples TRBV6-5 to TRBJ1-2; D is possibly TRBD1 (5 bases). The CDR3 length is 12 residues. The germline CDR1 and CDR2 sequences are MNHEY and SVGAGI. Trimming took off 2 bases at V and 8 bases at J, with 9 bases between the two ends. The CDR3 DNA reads TGTGCCAGCAGTTACGCGGGGGGGGGCTACACCTTC. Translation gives CASSYAGGGYTF.

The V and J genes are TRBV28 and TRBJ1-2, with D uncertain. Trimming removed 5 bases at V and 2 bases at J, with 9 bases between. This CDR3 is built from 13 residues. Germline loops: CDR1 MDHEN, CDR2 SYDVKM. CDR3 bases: TGTGCCAGCAGTCCAGACTTCAACTATGGCTACACCTTC. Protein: CASSPDFNYGYTF.

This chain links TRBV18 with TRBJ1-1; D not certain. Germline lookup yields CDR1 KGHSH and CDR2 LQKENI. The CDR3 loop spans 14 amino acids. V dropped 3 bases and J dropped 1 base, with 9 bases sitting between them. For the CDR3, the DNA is TGTGCCAGCTCACCTCAGGTGAGGAACACTGAAGCTTTCTTT. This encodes CASSPQVRNTEAFF.

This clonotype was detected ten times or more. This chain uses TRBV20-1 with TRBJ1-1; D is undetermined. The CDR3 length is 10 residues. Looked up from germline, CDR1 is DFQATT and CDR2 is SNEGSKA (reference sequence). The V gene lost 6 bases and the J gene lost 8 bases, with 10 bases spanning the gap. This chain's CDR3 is CSARDPEAFF. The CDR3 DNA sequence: TGCAGTGCAAGGGATCCCGAAGCTTTCTTT.

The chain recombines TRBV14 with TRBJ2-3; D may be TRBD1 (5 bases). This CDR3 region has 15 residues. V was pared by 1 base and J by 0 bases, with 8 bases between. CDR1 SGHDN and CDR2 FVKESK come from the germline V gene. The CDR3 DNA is TGTGCCAGCAGCCAAGGACAGCCTAGCACAGATACGCAGTATTTT. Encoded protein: CASSQGQPSTDTQYF.

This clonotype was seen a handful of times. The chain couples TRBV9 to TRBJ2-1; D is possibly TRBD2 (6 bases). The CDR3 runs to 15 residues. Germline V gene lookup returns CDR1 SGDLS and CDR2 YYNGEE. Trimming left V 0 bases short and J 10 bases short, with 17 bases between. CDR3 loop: CASSVGGERAGEQFF. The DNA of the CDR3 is TGTGCCAGCAGCGTAGGGGGTGAAAGAGCGGGCGAGCAGTTCTTC.

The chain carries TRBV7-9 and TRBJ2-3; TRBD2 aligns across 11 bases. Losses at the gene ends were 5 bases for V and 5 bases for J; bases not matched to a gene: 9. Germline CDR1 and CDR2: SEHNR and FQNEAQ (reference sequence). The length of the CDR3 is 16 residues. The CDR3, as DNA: TGTGCCAGCAGCCAAGGACTAGCGGGTGAAGGAGATACGCAGTATTTT. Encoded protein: CASSQGLAGEGDTQYF.

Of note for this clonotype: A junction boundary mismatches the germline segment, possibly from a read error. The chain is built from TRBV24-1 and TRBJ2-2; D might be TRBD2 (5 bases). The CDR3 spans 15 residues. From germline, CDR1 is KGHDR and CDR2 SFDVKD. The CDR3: CATGDSGEGTGELFF. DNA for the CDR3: TGTGCCACCGGTGATTCCGGAGAGGGTACCGGGGAGCTGTTTTTT.